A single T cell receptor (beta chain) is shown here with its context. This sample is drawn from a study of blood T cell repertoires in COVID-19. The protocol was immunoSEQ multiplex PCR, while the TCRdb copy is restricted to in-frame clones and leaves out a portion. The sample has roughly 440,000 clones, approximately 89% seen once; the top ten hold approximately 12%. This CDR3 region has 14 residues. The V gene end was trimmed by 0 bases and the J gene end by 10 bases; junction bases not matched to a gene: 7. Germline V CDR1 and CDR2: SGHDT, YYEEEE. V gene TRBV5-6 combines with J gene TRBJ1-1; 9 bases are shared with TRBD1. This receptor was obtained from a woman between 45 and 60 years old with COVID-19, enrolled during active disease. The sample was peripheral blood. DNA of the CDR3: TGTGCCAGCAGCTTGGGGACAGGGGCCAGGGGAGCTTTCTTT. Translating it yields CASSLGTGARGAFF.